The clone carrying this TCR beta chain was seen only a few times. Antigen unknown. This specimen belongs to a study of T-cell memory formation after mild COVID-19. Background on the study: TCR clusters largely stayed donor specific.

Whole-study findings and limits: Among CD4+ contracting clones, most were CM and EM, and CD8+ ones EMRA. There was no confirmation that second-wave clones peaking on day 37 were SARS-CoV-2 specific.

TCRdb fed the 5' RACE reads into MiXCR, producing one record per CDR3 protein. The table records roughly 600,000 distinct CDR3 sequences, approximately 19% of them present only once. With V trimmed by 5 bases and J by 9 bases, 6 bases remained unmatched. Germline CDR1 KGHDR, CDR2 SFDVKD. The CDR3 covers 13 residues. This chain uses TRBV24-1 with TRBJ2-1; 7 nucleotides agree with TRBD2. The sequenced sample was PBMCs or a T cell subset sorted from them (not recorded which). The TCR was taken from an adult woman who had mild COVID-19 (a few samples of this study predate the infection). Cell type and time point are not known. As DNA, the CDR3 is TGTGCCACCAGTGTCGCGGGAGAGGGTGAGCAGTTCTTC. Residues: CATSVAGEGEQFF.